A selection of T cell receptor beta chains follows, all from one sample in a study of OX40 agonist ivuxolimab in advanced cancers. Measured with immunoSEQ multiplex PCR; TCRdb has only the in-frame clones, and not every one. Of 70,000 to 100,000 clones listed, over 75% are singletons. The sequences come from CD4+ or CD8+ T cells sorted from blood, collected in a trial of the OX40 agonist ivuxolimab. The receptors shown here come from an adult with an advanced solid tumor such as melanoma, head and neck, liver or kidney cancer. Each CDR3 is given with its conserved first and last residue.

TRBV10-3	TRBJ2-7	CAISESTGSRYEQYF
TRBV27	TRBJ2-5	CASSLTETQYF
TRBV7-9	TRBJ2-5	CASSRSGSIGETQYF
TRBV21-1	TRBJ2-1	CASSRASRYNEQFF
TRBV6-5	TRBJ1-1	CASSYSVREKAFF
TRBV5-1	TRBJ2-1	CASSLGSGSSYNEQFF
TRBV6-5	TRBJ2-2	CASSRQGAGTGELFF
TRBV18	TRBJ2-1	CASSPGRAGHNEQFF
TRBV7-2	TRBJ2-1	CASSLGRGYSYNEQFF
TRBV30	TRBJ2-3	CAWSTGNTQYF
TRBV5-1	TRBJ2-7	CASSSGLSYEQYF
TRBV5-1	TRBJ2-7	CASSSPGRRYEQYF
TRBV18	TRBJ2-7	CASSPSRLAVKGEQYF
TRBV19	TRBJ2-3	CASSQGLAGTDTQYF
TRBV5-1	TRBJ2-3	CASSFTRSPSTDTQYF
TRBV11-3	TRBJ2-3	CASSLFSSDTQYF
TRBV2	TRBJ1-1	CASSDYENTEAFF
TRBV4-1	TRBJ1-2	CASSQPGQGFYGYTF
TRBV6-5	TRBJ2-7	CASGRAYEQYF
TRBV5-1	TRBJ2-5	CASSLVVGEIETQYF
TRBV19	TRBJ1-4	CASSETGGVNEKLFF
TRBV5-1	TRBJ2-2	CASSWGQGNTGELFF
TRBV5-4	TRBJ1-5	CASSSSPMGNQPQHF
TRBV18	TRBJ2-7	CASSPQPGDNEQYF
TRBV29-1	TRBJ1-2	CSALKGAGDGYTF
TRBV27	TRBJ1-4	CASSTYRENEKLFF
TRBV28	TRBJ2-3	CASSLTSGTDTQYF
TRBV30	TRBJ2-3	CAWASGRDTSTDTQYF
TRBV28	TRBJ2-1	CASSQTSGAYNEQFF
TRBV10-3	TRBJ2-3	CAISKQTDTQYF
TRBV7-3	TRBJ1-5	CASSLQHNQPQHF
TRBV7-3	TRBJ2-5	CASSQGSGTTQETQYF
TRBV6-1	TRBJ1-5	CASRRGGLGNQPQHF
TRBV6-1	TRBJ2-1	CASSDPGPRLEQFF
TRBV7-9	TRBJ2-1	CASNLGGAGRNEQFF
TRBV7-9	TRBJ2-3	CASSSTDTQYF
TRBV2	TRBJ1-2	CASSEGLGGYTF
TRBV9	TRBJ2-3	CASSVAASGMDTQYF
TRBV6-6	TRBJ2-1	CASSLSDGNEQFF
TRBV9	TRBJ2-2	CASRQNPNTGELFF
TRBV7-9	TRBJ2-3	CASSLAGGRSTDTQYF
TRBV5-1	TRBJ2-5	CASSEPGEETQYF
TRBV5-1	TRBJ2-5	CASSLTGASQETQYF
TRBV5-6	TRBJ1-1	CASSLRLTGTENTEAFF